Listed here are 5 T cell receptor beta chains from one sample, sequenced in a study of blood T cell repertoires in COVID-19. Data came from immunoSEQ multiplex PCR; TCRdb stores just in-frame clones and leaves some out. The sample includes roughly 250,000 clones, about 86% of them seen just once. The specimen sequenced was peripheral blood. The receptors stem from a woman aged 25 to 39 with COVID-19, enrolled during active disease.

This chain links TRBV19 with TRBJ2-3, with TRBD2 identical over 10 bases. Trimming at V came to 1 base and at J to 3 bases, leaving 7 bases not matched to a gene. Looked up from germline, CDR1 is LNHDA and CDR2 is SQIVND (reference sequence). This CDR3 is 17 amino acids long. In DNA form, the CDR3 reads TGTGCCAGTAGTATAGCTAAGCGGGGGGGCCGGACAGATACGCAGTATTTT. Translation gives CASSIAKRGGRTDTQYF.

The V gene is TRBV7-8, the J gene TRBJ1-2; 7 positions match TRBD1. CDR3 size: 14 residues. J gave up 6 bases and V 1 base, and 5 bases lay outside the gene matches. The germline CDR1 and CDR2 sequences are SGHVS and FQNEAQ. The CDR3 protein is CASSLEGGGHGYTF. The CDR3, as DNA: TGTGCCAGCAGCTTAGAAGGAGGGGGCCATGGCTACACCTTC.

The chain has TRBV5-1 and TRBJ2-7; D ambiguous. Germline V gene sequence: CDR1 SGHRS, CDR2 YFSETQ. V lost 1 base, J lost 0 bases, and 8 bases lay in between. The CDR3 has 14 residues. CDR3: CASSLISDSYEQYF. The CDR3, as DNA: TGCGCCAGCAGCTTGATCAGTGACTCCTACGAGCAGTACTTC.

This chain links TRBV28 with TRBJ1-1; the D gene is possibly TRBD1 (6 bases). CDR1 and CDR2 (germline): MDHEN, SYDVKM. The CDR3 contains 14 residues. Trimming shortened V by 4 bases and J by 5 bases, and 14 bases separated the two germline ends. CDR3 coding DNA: TGTGCCAGCAGTTCCGGGACATCAAGAACTGAAGCTTTCTTT. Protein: CASSSGTSRTEAFF.

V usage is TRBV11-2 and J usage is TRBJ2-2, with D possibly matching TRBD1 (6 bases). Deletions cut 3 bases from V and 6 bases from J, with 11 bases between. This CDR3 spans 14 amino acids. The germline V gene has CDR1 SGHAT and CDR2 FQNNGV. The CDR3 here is CASSFTGTAGELFF. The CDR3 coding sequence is TGTGCCAGCAGCTTTACAGGGACCGCCGGGGAGCTGTTTTTT.